The entry below describes one T cell receptor (beta chain). It lacks a known antigen. The record has no base qualities; no much larger clone is one base away. Sequencing took place on an Illumina HiSeq 2500. Quantitative 5'-RACE with molecular barcodes was the method used to prepare the TCR beta libraries. In the authors' own workflow: Disease-linked TCR variants were identified with a new computational method built on a probabilistic model of VDJ rearrangement. Using fastp trimming at Q25 and MiXCR clonotype assembly, TCRdb reanalyzed the public sequencing data and kept in-frame beta chains. Merged by CDR3 protein, the rows form single entries marked with the most common genes and DNA. The authors' filters were not applied to this entry. The sample data list 84,000 or so distinct CDR3 sequences, and around 26% of these were observed just once. 55% to 75% of the sample comes from the top ten. These data originate in a study of CD8 T cells in ankylosing spondylitis (dated by TCRdb to 2017 to 2019). In terms of the full investigation: T cell receptor beta repertoires were profiled in healthy donors and ankylosing spondylitis patients so that disease-linked TCR variants could be found. The whole study cohort included 108 healthy donors and over 20 ankylosing spondylitis patients. Samples of peripheral blood were taken, and for ankylosing spondylitis patients, synovial fluid was collected as well. General conclusions and limits of the study: A TCR beta motif made up of several highly homologous amino acid variants appeared to be characteristic of blood from ankylosing spondylitis patients. According to the report, matched synovial fluid samples from ankylosing spondylitis patients were significantly enriched for the disease-linked clones. Some TCR beta motif variants had previously been reported in synovial fluid and blood of reactive arthritis patients, which suggested common disease-initiation mechanisms. The disease-linked clones had a CD8+ phenotype and were found at relatively low frequencies in peripheral blood.

The CDR3 runs 13 amino acids, cysteine and phenylalanine included. Only CDR3 DNA remains: 39 bases, in frame from the first base. The trim is 4 bases for V and 5 bases for J, with a gap of 10 bases between the germline ends. This clonotype originated in a male donor with ankylosing spondylitis or in good health (not recorded which). Sequencing input: blood, either unsorted or a sorted T cell fraction (not recorded which). The chain is encoded by TRBV12-3 or TRBV12-4 joined to TRBJ2-3; a confident D gene designation cannot be given. In nucleotide form, the sequence is TGTGCCAGCAGTTCGGCCGAAAGAGATACGCAGTATTTT. It encodes CASSSAERDTQYF.